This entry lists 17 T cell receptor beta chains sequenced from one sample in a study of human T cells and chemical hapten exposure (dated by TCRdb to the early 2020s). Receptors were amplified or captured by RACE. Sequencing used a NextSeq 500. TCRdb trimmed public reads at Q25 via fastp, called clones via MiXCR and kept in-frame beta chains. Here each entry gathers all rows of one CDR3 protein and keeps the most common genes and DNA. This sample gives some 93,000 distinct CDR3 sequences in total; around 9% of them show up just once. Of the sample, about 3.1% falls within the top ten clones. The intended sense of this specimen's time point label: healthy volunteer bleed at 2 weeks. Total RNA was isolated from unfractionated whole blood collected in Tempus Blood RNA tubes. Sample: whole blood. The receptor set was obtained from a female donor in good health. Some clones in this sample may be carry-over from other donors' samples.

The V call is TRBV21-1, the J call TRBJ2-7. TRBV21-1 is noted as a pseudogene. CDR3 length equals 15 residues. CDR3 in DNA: TGTGCCAGCAGCAAGCAGCGACTCTTACCCTACGAGCAGTACTTC. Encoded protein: CASSKQRLLPYEQYF.

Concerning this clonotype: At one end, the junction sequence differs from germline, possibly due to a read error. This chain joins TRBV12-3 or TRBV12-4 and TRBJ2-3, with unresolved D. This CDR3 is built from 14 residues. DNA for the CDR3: TGTGACAGCAGTTTAGAGGTAGGCAAAGATACGCAGTATTTT. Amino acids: CDSSLEVGKDTQYF.

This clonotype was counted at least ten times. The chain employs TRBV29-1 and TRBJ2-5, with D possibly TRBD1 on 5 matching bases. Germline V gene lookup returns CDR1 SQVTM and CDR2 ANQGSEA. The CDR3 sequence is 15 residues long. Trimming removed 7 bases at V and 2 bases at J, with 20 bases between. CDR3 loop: CSAPVEDTSQETQYF. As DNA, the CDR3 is TGCAGCGCCCCAGTAGAGGACACCTCGCAAGAGACCCAGTACTTC. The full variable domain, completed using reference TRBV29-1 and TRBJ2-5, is SAVISQKPSRDICQRGTSLTIQCQVDSQVTMMFWYRQQPGQSLTLIATANQGSEATYESGFVIDKFPISRPNLTFSTLTVSNMSPEDSSIYLCSAPVEDTSQETQYFGPGTRLLVL.

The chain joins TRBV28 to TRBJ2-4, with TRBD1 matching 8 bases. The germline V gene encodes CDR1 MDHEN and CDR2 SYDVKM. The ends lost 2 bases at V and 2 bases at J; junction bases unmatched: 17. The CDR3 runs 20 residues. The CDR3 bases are TGTGCCAGCAGTTTAGTCGTGACAGGGGCCCTCGGGGGAACCAAAAACATTCAGTACTTC. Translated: CASSLVVTGALGGTKNIQYF.

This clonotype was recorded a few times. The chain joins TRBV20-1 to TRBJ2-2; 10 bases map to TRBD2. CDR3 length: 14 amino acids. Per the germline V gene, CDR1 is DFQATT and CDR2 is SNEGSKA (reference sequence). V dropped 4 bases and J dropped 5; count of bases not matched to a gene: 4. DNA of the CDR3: TGCAGTGCTACTAGCGGGAGAGGGACCGGGGAGCTGTTTTTT. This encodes CSATSGRGTGELFF.

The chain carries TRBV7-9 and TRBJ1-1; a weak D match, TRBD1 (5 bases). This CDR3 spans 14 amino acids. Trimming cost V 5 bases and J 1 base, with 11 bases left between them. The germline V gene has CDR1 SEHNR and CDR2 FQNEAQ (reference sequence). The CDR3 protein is CASSTHDRNTEAFF. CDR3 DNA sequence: TGTGCCAGCAGCACCCACGACAGGAACACTGAAGCTTTCTTT.

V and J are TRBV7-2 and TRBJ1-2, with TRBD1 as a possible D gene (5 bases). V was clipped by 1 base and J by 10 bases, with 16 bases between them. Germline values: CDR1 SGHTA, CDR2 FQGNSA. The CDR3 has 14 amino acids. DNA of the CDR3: TGTGCCAGCAGCTTAGGTGCAGGGAAAACTTTCTACACCTTC. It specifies CASSLGAGKTFYTF.

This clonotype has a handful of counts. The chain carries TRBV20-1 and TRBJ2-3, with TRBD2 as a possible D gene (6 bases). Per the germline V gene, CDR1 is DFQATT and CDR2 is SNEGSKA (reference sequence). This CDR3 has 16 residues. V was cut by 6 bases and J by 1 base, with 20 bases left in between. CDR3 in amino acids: CSAKLPLAIRTDTQYF. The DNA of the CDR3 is TGCAGTGCCAAACTCCCCCTAGCGATCCGCACAGATACGCAGTATTTT.

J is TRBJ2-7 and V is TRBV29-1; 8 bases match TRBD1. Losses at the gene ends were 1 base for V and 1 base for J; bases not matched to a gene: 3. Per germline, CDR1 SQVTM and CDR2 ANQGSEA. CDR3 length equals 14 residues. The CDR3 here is CSVEGQGASYEQYF. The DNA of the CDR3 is TGCAGCGTTGAAGGTCAGGGGGCTTCCTACGAGCAGTACTTC.

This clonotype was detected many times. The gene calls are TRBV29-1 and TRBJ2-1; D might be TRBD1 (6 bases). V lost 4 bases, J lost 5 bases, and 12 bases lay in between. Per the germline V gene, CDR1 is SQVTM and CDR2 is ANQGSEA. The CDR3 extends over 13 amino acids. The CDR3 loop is CSVGKGVDNEQFF. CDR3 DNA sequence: TGCAGCGTTGGTAAGGGGGTGGACAATGAGCAGTTCTTC.

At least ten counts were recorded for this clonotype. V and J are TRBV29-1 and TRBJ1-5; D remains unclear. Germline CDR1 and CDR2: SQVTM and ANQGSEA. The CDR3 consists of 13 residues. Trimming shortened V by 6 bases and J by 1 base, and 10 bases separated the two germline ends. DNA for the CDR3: TGCAGCGTCGAGGACGGAAGCAATCAGCCCCAGCATTTT. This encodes CSVEDGSNQPQHF. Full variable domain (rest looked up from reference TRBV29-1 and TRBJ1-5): SAVISQKPSRDICQRGTSLTIQCQVDSQVTMMFWYRQQPGQSLTLIATANQGSEATYESGFVIDKFPISRPNLTFSTLTVSNMSPEDSSIYLCSVEDGSNQPQHFGDGTRLSIL.

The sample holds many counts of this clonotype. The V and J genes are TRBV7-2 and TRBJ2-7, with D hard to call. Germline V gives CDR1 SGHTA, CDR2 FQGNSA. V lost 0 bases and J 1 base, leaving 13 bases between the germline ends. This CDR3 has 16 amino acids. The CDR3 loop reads CASSLAAGSASYEQYF. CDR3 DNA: TGTGCCAGCAGCTTAGCGGCTGGCAGCGCTTCCTACGAGCAGTACTTC.

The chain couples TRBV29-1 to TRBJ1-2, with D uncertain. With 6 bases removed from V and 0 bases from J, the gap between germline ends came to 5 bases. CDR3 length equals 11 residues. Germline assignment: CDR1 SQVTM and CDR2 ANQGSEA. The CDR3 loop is CSVQANYGYTF. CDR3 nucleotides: TGCAGCGTCCAAGCTAACTATGGCTACACCTTC.

This CDR3 is CASIRGQGAMNTEAFF. In DNA form, the CDR3 reads TGTGCCAGCATTAGGGGACAGGGGGCGATGAACACTGAAGCTTTCTTT. The V gene is TRBV27, the J gene TRBJ1-1; 12 nucleotides align to TRBD1. Trimming at V came to 7 bases and at J to 0 bases, leaving 6 bases not matched to a gene. The CDR3 length is 16 residues. Germline V gene sequence: CDR1 MNHEY, CDR2 SMNVEV (reference sequence).

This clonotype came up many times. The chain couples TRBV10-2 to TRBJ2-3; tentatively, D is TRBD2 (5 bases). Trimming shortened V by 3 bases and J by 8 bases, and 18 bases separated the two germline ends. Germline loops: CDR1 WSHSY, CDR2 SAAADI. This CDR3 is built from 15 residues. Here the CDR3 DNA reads TGCGCCAGCAGTGAAGAGCTCGTCCGGCGGGTTACGCAGTATTTT. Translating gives CASSEELVRRVTQYF.

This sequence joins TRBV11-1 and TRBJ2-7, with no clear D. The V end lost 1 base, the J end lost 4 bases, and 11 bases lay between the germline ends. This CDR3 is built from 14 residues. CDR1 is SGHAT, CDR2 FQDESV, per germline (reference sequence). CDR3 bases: TGTGCCAGCAGCTTAGGAGCCGGGCGATACGAGCAGTACTTC. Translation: CASSLGAGRYEQYF.

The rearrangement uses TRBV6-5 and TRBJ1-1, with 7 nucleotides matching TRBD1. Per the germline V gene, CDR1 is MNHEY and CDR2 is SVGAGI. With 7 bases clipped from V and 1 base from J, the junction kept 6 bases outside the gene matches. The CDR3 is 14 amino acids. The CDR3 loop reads CASNPGTANTEAFF. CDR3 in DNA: TGTGCCAGCAATCCCGGGACAGCGAACACTGAAGCTTTCTTT.